Following are 5 T cell receptor beta chains from one sample sequenced in a study of early T cells in non-severe SARS-CoV-2 infection. Each CDR3 protein is one row after TCRdb ran MiXCR on the 5' RACE reads. Counted here are tens of thousands of distinct CDR3 sequences, almost 9.5% occurring once; the ten biggest clones make up more than 12%. Sequenced sample: whole blood. Every receptor here comes from an adult who was a healthcare worker with PCR-confirmed SARS-CoV-2 infection or an uninfected control (not recorded which).

This clonotype was counted many times. The V call is TRBV7-2, the J call TRBJ2-4, with 8 positions matching TRBD1. The CDR3 extends over 13 amino acids. The V gene's germline CDR1 is SGHTA and CDR2 FQGNSA. Germline trimming cut 1 base from V and 10 bases from J; bases unmatched to any gene: 3. The CDR3 sequence is CASSLDRDRIQYF. The CDR3 bases are TGTGCCAGCAGCTTAGATCGGGACAGGATTCAGTACTTC.

The chain uses TRBV28 and TRBJ1-2, with a weak D call TRBD1 (5 bases). V was pared by 5 bases and J by 3 bases, with 10 bases between. Germline lookup yields CDR1 MDHEN and CDR2 SYDVKM. The CDR3 is 13 amino acids. The CDR3 loop reads CASSLQGDYGYTF. CDR3 DNA sequence: TGTGCCAGCAGTCTCCAGGGTGACTATGGCTACACCTTC.

This clonotype was picked up many times. The rearrangement links TRBV20-1 to TRBJ2-1, with TRBD2 matching over 7 bases. J was trimmed by 5 bases and V by 7 bases; bases with no gene match: 11. The germline V gene has CDR1 DFQATT and CDR2 SNEGSKA (reference sequence). CDR3 length: 14 residues. The chain's CDR3 is CSVERPGGDNEQFF. The CDR3 DNA is TGCAGTGTTGAGAGACCGGGGGGTGACAATGAGCAGTTCTTC.

Ten or more counts support this clonotype. V is TRBV9 and J is TRBJ2-1; the match to TRBD1 covers 9 bases. There are 17 residues in the CDR3. V shed 4 bases and J 0 bases; nucleotides not matched to a gene: 8. Germline values: CDR1 SGDLS, CDR2 YYNGEE. The CDR3 is CASSPTGQGSSYNEQFF. As DNA, the CDR3 is TGTGCCAGCAGCCCGACCGGACAGGGGAGCTCCTACAATGAGCAGTTCTTC. The whole variable domain, filled in from reference TRBV9 and TRBJ2-1, reads DSGVTQTPKHLITATGQRVTLRCSPRSGDLSVYWYQQSLDQGLQFLIQYYNGEERAKGNILERFSAQQFPDLHSELNLSSLELGDSALYFCASSPTGQGSSYNEQFFGPGTRLTVL.

The chain combines TRBV10-3 with TRBJ2-7; 9 positions agree with TRBD1. With V trimmed by 10 bases and J by 1 base, 5 bases remained unmatched. Per the germline V gene, CDR1 is ENHRY and CDR2 is SYGVKD. This CDR3 has 13 residues. The CDR3 region has the DNA TGTGCCACCGGGACAGGGACTTCCTACGAGCAGTACTTC. Translation: CATGTGTSYEQYF.